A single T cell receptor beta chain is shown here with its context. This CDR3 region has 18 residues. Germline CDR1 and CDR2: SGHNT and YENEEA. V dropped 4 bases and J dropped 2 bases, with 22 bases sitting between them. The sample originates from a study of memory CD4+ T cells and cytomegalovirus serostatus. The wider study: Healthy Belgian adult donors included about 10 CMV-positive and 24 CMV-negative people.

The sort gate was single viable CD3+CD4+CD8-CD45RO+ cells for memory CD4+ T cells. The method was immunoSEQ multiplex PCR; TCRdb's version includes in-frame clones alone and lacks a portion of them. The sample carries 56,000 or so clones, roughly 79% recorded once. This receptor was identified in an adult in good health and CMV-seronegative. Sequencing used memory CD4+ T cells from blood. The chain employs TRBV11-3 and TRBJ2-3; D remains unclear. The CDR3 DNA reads TGTGCCAGCAGCTCTAGTAGGGCCATGTGGCCTTCCACAGATACGCAGTATTTT. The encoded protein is CASSSSRAMWPSTDTQYF. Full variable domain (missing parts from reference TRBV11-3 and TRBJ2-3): EAGVVQSPRYKIIEKKQPVAFWCNPISGHNTLYWYLQNLGQGPELLIRYENEEAVDDSQLPKDRFSAERLKGVDSTLKIQPAELGDSAVYLCASSSSRAMWPSTDTQYFGPGTRLTVL.